A single sample is the source of the 25 T cell receptor beta chains below, sequenced in a study of blood T cells in healthy people across ages. For the second PCR, which ran for 7 to 11 cycles, a sample-barcoded 5' primer and a J-beta primer mix were used. TCRdb itself ran the 5' RACE reads through MiXCR, one entry per CDR3 protein. The data contain over a million distinct CDR3 sequences, roughly 43% of them singletons. Sequencing was performed on blood. The receptors were sampled from a woman aged 18-29 years in good health.

This clonotype occurred a few times. The rearrangement uses TRBV20-1 and TRBJ2-1, with D uncertain. V lost 3 bases to trimming and J lost 5 bases, with 8 bases between them. Germline CDR1 DFQATT, CDR2 SNEGSKA (reference sequence). This CDR3 region has 12 residues. CDR3 DNA: TGCAGTGCTAGGTCCGTCGACAATGAGCAGTTCTTC. Translated: CSARSVDNEQFF.

This chain uses TRBV7-3 with TRBJ2-3, with 7 bases that match TRBD1. This CDR3 has 16 amino acids. The trim removed 5 bases at V and 1 base at J, leaving 9 bases unmatched. Per germline, CDR1 SGHTA and CDR2 FQGTGA. CDR3 in amino acids: CASSRAGTEGTDTQYF. In DNA form, the CDR3 reads TGTGCCAGCAGCCGGGCCGGGACAGAGGGCACAGATACGCAGTATTTT. Full variable domain (outside the CDR3, taken from reference TRBV7-3 and TRBJ2-3): GAGVSQTPSNKVTEKGKYVELRCDPISGHTALYWYRQSLGQGPEFLIYFQGTGAADDSGLPNDRFFAVRPEGSVSTLKIQRTERGDSAVYLCASSRAGTEGTDTQYFGPGTRLTVL.

This chain connects TRBV4-3 to TRBJ2-1; TRBD1 or TRBD2 may be the D gene (5 bases each). The germline CDR1 and CDR2 sequences are LGHNA and YSLEER. The CDR3 totals 14 residues. V lost 4 bases to trimming and J lost 12 bases, with 19 bases between them. CDR3 coding DNA: TGCGCCAGCAGCCCAGAATTGGGACCAGCGGCGCAGTTCTTC. Its protein product is CASSPELGPAAQFF.

This clonotype was picked up a small number of times. This chain joins TRBV4-3 and TRBJ2-5; 7 bases map to TRBD1. V shed 5 bases and J 5 bases; nucleotides not matched to a gene: 5. CDR1 is LGHNA, CDR2 YSLEER, per germline. The length of the CDR3 is 13 residues. The CDR3 loop reads CASSYRGDETQYF. The CDR3 DNA follows: TGCGCCAGCAGCTACAGGGGTGATGAGACCCAGTACTTC.

There are a few counts of this clonotype. The rearrangement joins TRBV5-5 to TRBJ1-2, with D possibly being TRBD1 (5 bases). This CDR3 has 13 amino acids. V was trimmed by 3 bases and J by 6 bases, leaving 12 bases between them. In germline, CDR1 is SGHKS, CDR2 YYEKEE (reference sequence). The CDR3 protein is CASSSGTLNGYTF. CDR3 nucleotides: TGTGCCAGCAGCTCCGGGACCCTCAATGGCTACACCTTC. Variable domain in full (rest from reference TRBV5-5 and TRBJ1-2): DAGVTQSPTHLIKTRGQQVTLRCSPISGHKSVSWYQQVLGQGPQFIFQYYEKEERGRGNFPDRFSARQFPNYSSELNVNALLLGDSALYLCASSSGTLNGYTFGSGTRLTVV.

The chain uses TRBV6-6 and TRBJ2-1; a possible D gene is TRBD1 (5 bases). V was shortened by 1 base and J by 6 bases, with 10 bases between the two germline ends. This CDR3 has 14 amino acids. In germline, CDR1 is MNHNY, CDR2 SVGAGI (reference sequence). The CDR3, as DNA: TGTGCCAGCAGTTACTTCCCAAGGGGCAATGAGCAGTTCTTC. Its translation: CASSYFPRGNEQFF.

This clonotype was seen only a few times. The gene calls are TRBV5-1 and TRBJ2-1, with D perhaps matching TRBD1 or TRBD2 (5 bases each). Trimming left V 0 bases short and J 6 bases short, with 13 bases between. The CDR3 length is 15 residues. Germline CDR1 SGHRS, CDR2 YFSETQ. CDR3 in DNA: TGCGCCAGCAGCTTGGAAGTCCCGAGGGGCAATGAGCAGTTCTTC. Its translation: CASSLEVPRGNEQFF.

This clonotype was picked up a small number of times. As DNA, the CDR3 is TGTGCCAGCAGCTTAGGTGGACAGGGGGCTGATGGCTACACCTTC. Translation gives CASSLGGQGADGYTF. The chain joins TRBV13 to TRBJ1-2; 11 bases match TRBD1. CDR1 and CDR2 (germline): PRHDT, FYEKMQ (reference sequence). CDR3 length equals 15 residues. With V trimmed by 0 bases and J by 6 bases, 3 bases remained unmatched.

This clonotype was observed a few times. The V gene is TRBV4-2, the J gene TRBJ2-1; TRBD2 matches 10 bases. The CDR3 spans 16 residues. Looked up from germline, CDR1 is LGHNA and CDR2 is YNFKEQ. The V gene end was trimmed by 3 bases and the J gene end by 3 bases; junction bases not matched to a gene: 5. The CDR3 loop reads CASSQSLAGVYNEQFF. Here the CDR3 DNA reads TGTGCCAGCAGCCAGTCCCTAGCGGGAGTCTACAATGAGCAGTTCTTC.

The chain combines TRBV11-2 with TRBJ2-7, with D tentatively TRBD1 or TRBD2 (5 bases each). The DNA end lines up better with TRBJ2-4; the J call may be wrong. CDR3 length: 18 residues. Germline-derived CDR1 and CDR2 are SGHAT and FQNNGV. As DNA, the CDR3 is TGTGCCAGCAGCTTAAAGCCCAGGGAAGCGGTATCCAAAAACATTCAGTACTTC. Translated, it gives CASSLKPREAVSKNIQYF.

This clonotype was observed once. The chain recombines TRBV3-1 with TRBJ2-5; D unclear. Germline values: CDR1 LGHDT, CDR2 YNNKEL (reference sequence). The V end was cut by 4 bases, the J end by 0 bases, with 18 bases between. This CDR3 is 17 amino acids long. In DNA, the CDR3 is TGTGCCAGCAGCCGCCTCCACGGTAGCTCCCACCAAGAGACCCAGTACTTC. This sequence encodes CASSRLHGSSHQETQYF.

CDR3 loop: CASSQEGGGSWPQHF. The CDR3 DNA reads as TGCGCCAGCAGCCAAGAAGGGGGTGGTTCTTGGCCCCAGCATTTT. The chain links TRBV4-3 to TRBJ1-5; tentative D call: TRBD1 (6 bases). Trimming cost V 0 bases and J 9 bases, with 15 bases left between them. The CDR3 runs 15 residues. Germline-derived CDR1 and CDR2 are LGHNA and YSLEER.

This clonotype was seen ten or more times. This chain connects TRBV25-1 to TRBJ1-2; possibly TRBD1 for D (5 bases). The germline V gene has CDR1 MGHDK and CDR2 SYGVNS. The CDR3 sequence is 20 residues long. V gave up 5 bases and J gave up 4 bases, with 32 bases separating them. The CDR3 protein is CASSQLGAEDRGLNFYGYTF. The CDR3 DNA follows: TGTGCCAGCAGTCAATTAGGGGCGGAAGACAGAGGCTTAAACTTCTATGGCTACACCTTC.

The V gene is TRBV5-1, the J gene TRBJ1-2; D is perhaps TRBD1 (5 bases). Trimming stripped 4 bases from V and 3 bases from J, with 13 bases between. This CDR3 contains 14 residues. Germline CDR1 reads SGHRS; CDR2 reads YFSETQ. The CDR3 nucleotides read TGCGCCAGCAGCCCGGACACCTTCGACTATGGCTACACCTTC. It specifies CASSPDTFDYGYTF.

This chain joins TRBV20-1 and TRBJ2-2, with TRBD1 identical over 10 bases. Germline V gene data show CDR1 as DFQATT and CDR2 as SNEGSKA (reference sequence). V gave up 4 bases and J gave up 6 bases; unmatched junction bases: 11. The length of the CDR3 is 16 residues. CDR3 nucleotide sequence: TGCAGTGCTATTTCCGACAGGGGGCGGATCGCCGGGGAGCTGTTTTTT. Its protein product is CSAISDRGRIAGELFF.

The V and J genes are TRBV6-2 or TRBV6-3 and TRBJ1-4; D remains ambiguous. Trimming removed 5 bases from V and 7 bases from J, with 14 bases in between. The germline V gene has CDR1 MNHEY and CDR2 SVGEGT. The length of the CDR3 is 14 residues. The CDR3 coding sequence is TGTGCCAGCAGTACGCGGGTTACGGCTGAAAAACTGTTTTTT. Residues: CASSTRVTAEKLFF.

There are a few counts of this clonotype. The chain recombines TRBV4-1 with TRBJ1-2; tentatively, D is TRBD1 (6 bases). Trimming pared 1 base from V and 5 bases from J, leaving 17 bases between. Germline assignment: CDR1 MGHRA and CDR2 YSYEKL. The CDR3 runs 16 residues. For the CDR3, the DNA is TGCGCCAGCAGCCAAGTCGTGGTCAGGGGAATATATGGCTACACCTTC. Translation gives CASSQVVVRGIYGYTF.

The chain uses TRBV7-2 and TRBJ2-1; 8 nucleotides match TRBD2. Unmatched junction bases numbered 8, after V lost 1 base and J lost 6 bases. CDR3 length: 16 amino acids. Germline V CDR1 and CDR2: SGHTA, FQGNSA. The CDR3 here is CASSLGLLAASNEQFF. As DNA, the CDR3 is TGTGCCAGCAGCTTAGGTCTACTAGCGGCAAGCAATGAGCAGTTCTTC.

The gene calls are TRBV20-1 and TRBJ1-5, with 10 bases lining up with TRBD1. J gave up 2 bases and V 7 bases, and 17 bases lay outside the gene matches. The CDR3 totals 18 residues. Per germline, CDR1 DFQATT and CDR2 SNEGSKA (reference sequence). This CDR3 is CSGPDRQGAGSGNQPQHF. The CDR3 DNA reads as TGCAGTGGCCCTGATAGACAGGGGGCAGGTTCTGGCAATCAGCCCCAGCATTTT.

DNA for the CDR3: TGTGCCACCAGCAGGCGAGAGATGGGGGGCTCGGGCTATGGCTACACCTTC. The encoded protein is CATSRREMGGSGYGYTF. The genes are TRBV15 and TRBJ1-2, with a weak D call TRBD1 (6 bases). CDR1 and CDR2 (germline): LNHNV, YYDKDF (reference sequence). V was trimmed by 3 bases and J by 4 bases, leaving 21 bases between them. CDR3 size: 17 residues.

As DNA, the CDR3 is TGCAGTGCTAGAGATTGGGGGTCAATCTCCTACAATGAGCAGTACTTC. It is translated as CSARDWGSISYNEQYF. The chain carries TRBV20-1 and TRBJ2-1, with D tentatively TRBD1 or TRBD2 (5 bases each). The J call may not be correct, given that the DNA end is closer to TRBJ2-7. CDR1 and CDR2 (germline): DFQATT, SNEGSKA (reference sequence). This CDR3 is 16 amino acids long.

The CDR3 loop is CASSLGRGIYYGYTF. In DNA form, the CDR3 reads TGTGCCAGCAGCTTAGGCAGGGGTATCTACTATGGCTACACCTTC. This chain connects TRBV11-2 to TRBJ1-2; possible D gene TRBD1, 6 bases. CDR3 length: 15 residues. V lost 1 base and J lost 3, with 12 bases in between. The germline V gene encodes CDR1 SGHAT and CDR2 FQNNGV.

V is TRBV27 and J is TRBJ2-5, with D perhaps TRBD2 (5 bases). This CDR3 is 13 amino acids long. The V gene's germline CDR1 is MNHEY and CDR2 SMNVEV (reference sequence). Trimming stripped 3 bases from V and 3 bases from J, with 8 bases between. DNA for the CDR3: TGTGCCAGCAGTTTTATCGGGAAAGAGACCCAGTACTTC. It is translated as CASSFIGKETQYF.

This clonotype was detected a few times. The rearrangement links TRBV6-1 to TRBJ2-5; 10 bases fit TRBD2. TRBJ2-7 matches the DNA end more closely, so the J call is doubtful. Germline CDR1 is MNHNS and CDR2 is SASEGT. This CDR3 is 13 amino acids long. The CDR3 DNA reads as TGTGCCGGCTATCTAGCGGGAGCGTACGAGCAGTACTTC. Translation gives CAGYLAGAYEQYF.

The CDR3 sequence: CASSGGVRVNYEQYF. The CDR3 region has the DNA TGTGCCAGCAGTGGGGGGGTCAGAGTAAACTACGAGCAGTACTTC. The chain combines TRBV2 with TRBJ2-7, with a tentative D call TRBD2 (6 bases). The CDR3 length is 15 residues. The V and J ends lost 4 bases and 3 bases respectively, with 16 bases between them. CDR1 and CDR2 from the germline V gene are SNHLY and FYNNEI.